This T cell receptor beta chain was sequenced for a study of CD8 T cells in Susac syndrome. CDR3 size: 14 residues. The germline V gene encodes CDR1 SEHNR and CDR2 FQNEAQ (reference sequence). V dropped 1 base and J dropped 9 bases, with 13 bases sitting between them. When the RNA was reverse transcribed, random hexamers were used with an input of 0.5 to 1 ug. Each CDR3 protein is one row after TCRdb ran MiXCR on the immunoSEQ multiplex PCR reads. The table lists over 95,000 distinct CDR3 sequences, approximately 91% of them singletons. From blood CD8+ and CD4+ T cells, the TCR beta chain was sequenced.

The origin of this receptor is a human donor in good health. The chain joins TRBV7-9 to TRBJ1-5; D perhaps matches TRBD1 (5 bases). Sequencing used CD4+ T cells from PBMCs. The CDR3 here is CASSLGGSRMPQHF. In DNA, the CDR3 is TGTGCCAGCAGCTTAGGGGGCAGTAGGATGCCCCAGCATTTT.